Sequencing of this T cell receptor beta chain was carried out in a study of T cell changes during pregnancy in multiple sclerosis. CDR3 length: 13 residues. V was pared by 3 bases and J by 3 bases, with 7 bases between. In germline, CDR1 is SGHAT, CDR2 FQNNGV. Using immunoSEQ multiplex PCR, the repertoire was profiled, and TCRdb retains in-frame clones only, with some absent. The table includes tens of thousands of clones, roughly 93% detected once. This sample comprised peripheral blood, obtained in the first trimester of pregnancy. The sequence came from a female donor with multiple sclerosis, enrolled in a pregnancy study. The chain is built from TRBV11-2 and TRBJ2-3; D remains unclear. In nucleotides, the CDR3 is TGTGCCAGCAGCTTTTATAGAACAGATACGCAGTATTTT. This gives the protein CASSFYRTDTQYF.